This TCR beta chain was identified in a study of PD-L1 blockade in urothelial cancer. Whole-study findings and limits: Blood TCR clonality below the median before treatment was a predictor of better survival.

Germline V gene sequence: CDR1 MDHEN, CDR2 SYDVKM. The ends lost 2 bases at V and 6 bases at J; junction bases unmatched: 8. The CDR3 contains 16 residues. This clone was seen more than once but under ten times. Its antigen is still unknown. Documented time point: pretreatment peripheral blood. Metastatic or locally advanced urothelial carcinoma was present in the patients. This table comes from immunoSEQ multiplex PCR, and its TCRdb copy is limited to in-frame clones, with some not included. Of around 100,000 clones detected, more than 75% appear once; the ten largest clones hold roughly 2%. The genes are TRBV28 and TRBJ2-3; 10 nucleotides agree with TRBD1. The sequence derives from a man in his 60s with urothelial cancer. This specimen was PBMCs, taken around atezolizumab (anti-PD-L1) treatment. CDR3 region: CASSLQDRGVEDTQYF. The CDR3 region has the DNA TGTGCCAGCAGTTTACAGGACAGGGGGGTGGAGGATACGCAGTATTTT.